The 18 T cell receptor beta chains in this list originate from one sample, sequenced in a study of PD-L1 blockade in urothelial cancer. Noted time point: pretreatment peripheral blood. The repertoire was sequenced with immunoSEQ multiplex PCR; TCRdb's copy has only in-frame clones and lacks some. Of 60,000 or so clones in the sample, 65% to 90% are singletons; the top ten hold more than 15%. Sequences were derived from PBMCs, sampled around atezolizumab (anti-PD-L1) treatment. These receptors came from a man aged 65 to 85 with urothelial cancer.

The chain uses TRBV13 and TRBJ2-2; D not resolved. Germline lookup yields CDR1 PRHDT and CDR2 FYEKMQ (reference sequence). V lost 2 bases to trimming and J lost 1 base, with 14 bases between them. CDR3 size: 17 residues. CDR3 region: CASSLRTFNLNTGELFF. The CDR3 nucleotides are TGTGCCAGCAGCTTACGTACATTCAACCTGAACACCGGGGAGCTGTTTTTT.

The CDR3 protein is CASSAEQGNQPQHF. For the CDR3, the DNA is TGTGCCAGCAGCGCCGAACAGGGGAATCAGCCCCAGCATTTT. This chain uses TRBV9 with TRBJ1-5; 7 nucleotides align to TRBD1. After removal of 3 bases from V and 4 bases from J, the junction contained 4 bases not matched to a gene. Germline V lookup: CDR1 SGDLS, CDR2 YYNGEE. CDR3 size: 14 residues.

The chain employs TRBV6-5 and TRBJ1-4, with D perhaps TRBD1 (6 bases). The CDR3 is made up of 13 amino acids. CDR1 and CDR2 (germline): MNHEY, SVGAGI. The V end lost 0 bases, the J end lost 11 bases, and 10 bases lay between the germline ends. CDR3 region: CASSYSSGGKLFF. The DNA of the CDR3 is TGTGCCAGCAGTTACTCGAGCGGGGGCAAACTGTTTTTT.

The V call is TRBV27, the J call TRBJ2-3; the D gene is possibly TRBD2 (5 bases). CDR1 is MNHEY, CDR2 SMNVEV, per germline (reference sequence). The CDR3 runs to 13 residues. Between the trimmed V and J ends, which lost 8 bases and 8 bases, there was a span of 17 bases. The CDR3 DNA is TGTGCCAGCGGATCCACGCCCCTAGCTACGCAGTATTTT. It translates to CASGSTPLATQYF.

J is TRBJ2-5 and V is TRBV6-1, with 9 bases lining up with TRBD1. CDR3 length: 14 amino acids. V lost 6 bases, J lost 5 bases, and 7 bases stayed unmatched. Germline CDR1 is MNHNS and CDR2 is SASEGT. Here the CDR3 DNA reads TGTGCCAGCAGATCCGGACAGGGGTGGGAGACCCAGTACTTC. Protein: CASRSGQGWETQYF.

The chain uses TRBV11-2 and TRBJ2-1, with 13 bases that match TRBD2. Germline trimming cut 1 base from V and 6 bases from J; bases unmatched to any gene: 9. The germline V gene has CDR1 SGHAT and CDR2 FQNNGV. This CDR3 has 18 amino acids. CDR3 bases: TGTGCCAGCAGCTTAGGGACTAGCGGGAGAGATGCGGGCAATGAGCAGTTCTTC. Protein product: CASSLGTSGRDAGNEQFF.

This clone was counted a few times. CDR3 bases: TGTGCCAGCAGTGACACCCCCCTCCTCGGCGAGCAGTACTTC. Encoded protein: CASSDTPLLGEQYF. This chain uses TRBV2 with TRBJ2-7; D gene ambiguous. The V gene lost 3 bases and the J gene lost 6 bases, with 15 bases spanning the gap. Looked up from germline, CDR1 is SNHLY and CDR2 is FYNNEI. The CDR3 length is 14 residues.

The gene calls are TRBV4-1 and TRBJ1-4; 7 nucleotides align to TRBD1. Germline CDR1 reads MGHRA; CDR2 reads YSYEKL. CDR3 length equals 15 residues. J was trimmed by 0 bases and V by 6 bases; bases with no gene match: 4. Written as DNA, the CDR3 is TGCGCCAGCAGTCCACAGGGGACAACTAATGAAAAACTGTTTTTT. Translated, it gives CASSPQGTTNEKLFF.

The chain links TRBV10-3 to TRBJ2-1; weak D call: TRBD2 (5 bases). Trimming left V 3 bases short and J 9 bases short, with 6 bases between. Germline V gives CDR1 ENHRY, CDR2 SYGVKD. This CDR3 has 11 residues. The CDR3 DNA reads TGTGCCATCAGTGAAAGCGGTGAGCAGTTCTTC. It codes for CAISESGEQFF.

V gene TRBV28 combines with J gene TRBJ2-1, with 9 nucleotides matching TRBD2. The CDR3 loop spans 16 amino acids. With V trimmed by 10 bases and J by 2 bases, 12 bases remained unmatched. The germline CDR1 and CDR2 sequences are MDHEN and SYDVKM. CDR3 sequence (DNA): TGTGCCACACAGGCAATGGGACTAGCAGCCTACAATGAGCAGTTCTTC. Protein product: CATQAMGLAAYNEQFF.

This rearrangement joins TRBV7-9 to TRBJ1-2; TRBD1 aligns across 9 bases. The CDR3 totals 13 residues. The germline V gene has CDR1 SEHNR and CDR2 FQNEAQ (reference sequence). V trimming: 9 bases; J trimming: 12 bases; junction bases outside the gene matches: 14. The CDR3: CASRGIDRGFDTF. CDR3 DNA sequence: TGTGCCAGTAGGGGTATTGACAGGGGGTTCGACACCTTC.

The chain has TRBV5-4 and TRBJ2-3, with 7 bases aligning to TRBD2. Per germline, CDR1 SGHNT and CDR2 YYREEE (reference sequence). The CDR3 sequence is 16 residues long. V was pared by 1 base and J by 3 bases, with 8 bases of the junction left unmatched. The CDR3 protein is CASSLMRERVTDTQYF. CDR3 coding DNA: TGTGCCAGCAGCTTGATGCGGGAGAGGGTAACAGATACGCAGTATTTT.

The chain links TRBV6-5 to TRBJ2-2, with 9 positions matching TRBD1. In germline, CDR1 is MNHEY, CDR2 SVGAGI. The V gene end was trimmed by 4 bases and the J gene end by 4 bases; junction bases not matched to a gene: 7. CDR3 length: 16 residues. CDR3 in DNA: TGTGCCAGCAGTTCACGACAGGGGGTGAGCACCGGGGAGCTGTTTTTT. This sequence encodes CASSSRQGVSTGELFF.

This chain uses TRBV4-1 with TRBJ1-2, with D unresolved. Trimming shortened V by 1 base and J by 6 bases, and 12 bases separated the two germline ends. The length of the CDR3 is 14 residues. Per germline, CDR1 MGHRA and CDR2 YSYEKL. The CDR3 bases are TGCGCCAGCAGCCAAGGGCGAGGAGTGAATGGCTACACCTTC. This gives the protein CASSQGRGVNGYTF.

V is TRBV10-3 and J is TRBJ2-1; 8 positions agree with TRBD2. The CDR3 is made up of 13 amino acids. V trimming: 4 bases; J trimming: 6 bases; junction bases outside the gene matches: 2. Germline values: CDR1 ENHRY, CDR2 SYGVKD. CDR3 bases: TGTGCCATCAGTGGGGCGGGAGGCAATGAGCAGTTCTTC. This gives the protein CAISGAGGNEQFF.

The chain recombines TRBV6-1 with TRBJ1-5; 8 bases are shared with TRBD1. With V trimmed by 10 bases and J by 3 bases, 8 bases remained unmatched. The CDR3 has 14 amino acids. Germline CDR1 and CDR2: MNHNS and SASEGT. The CDR3 coding sequence is TGTGCCACCGAGACAGGGGCTCTCAATCAGCCCCAGCATTTT. Encoded protein: CATETGALNQPQHF.

The genes are TRBV6-5 and TRBJ2-3; D is uncertain. V lost 0 bases, J lost 3 bases, and 13 bases lay in between. In germline, CDR1 is MNHEY, CDR2 SVGAGI. This CDR3 has 16 residues. The CDR3 sequence is CASSYSWQRRTDTQYF. CDR3 nucleotides: TGTGCCAGCAGTTACTCGTGGCAGCGTAGGACAGATACGCAGTATTTT.

The chain couples TRBV6-1 to TRBJ1-2, with 9 bases fitting TRBD1. The V and J ends lost 4 bases and 8 bases, in that order; junction bases with no gene match: 8. From germline, CDR1 is MNHNS and CDR2 SASEGT. The length of the CDR3 is 14 residues. CDR3 bases: TGTGCCAGCAGTGCGGGACAGGGCTTAGGAGGCTACACCTTC. Residues: CASSAGQGLGGYTF.